This TCR beta chain was identified in a study of T cell clones after liver transplantation. Study context: Without induction therapy, subjects received standard immunosuppression until 12-24 months post-transplant.

The assay was immunoSEQ multiplex PCR, and TCRdb's table has in-frame clones only and misses some. Seen here are about 75,000 clones, under 90% observed once, and the top ten hold 2.1%. The length of the CDR3 is 13 residues. Between the trimmed V and J ends, which lost 0 bases and 4 bases, there was a span of 4 bases. Germline CDR1 reads SGDLS; CDR2 reads YYNGEE. This receptor was taken from a human patient who received a liver transplant. Among the T cells, some may be from the graft donor. Here the sequenced sample was CD4+ T cells from blood, taken roughly 48 months after liver transplant. This chain uses TRBV9 with TRBJ2-2; no definite D call. Here the CDR3 DNA reads TGTGCCAGCAGCGTAGAGGGCACCGGGGAGCTGTTTTTT. The encoded protein is CASSVEGTGELFF.